These 5 T cell receptor beta chains were sequenced from one sample in a study of control samples from healthy donors and cancer patients (dated by TCRdb to the early 2020s). The protocol used for the library was the immunoSEQ multiplex PCR assay. This immuneACCESS table, as held by TCRdb, lists in-frame sequences with V and J called but not all clones. Of the missing ones, under half trace to an unresolved V gene in checked studies; the others have no known cause. For this sample there are some 120,000 clones; 88% appear just once. The ten largest clones represent 2.3% of the sample. Sequenced input: blood. These TCRs come from a woman aged 70-85 years in good health.

The chain uses TRBV19 and TRBJ1-4; D remains ambiguous. Per the germline V gene, CDR1 is LNHDA and CDR2 is SQIVND (reference sequence). V lost 5 bases, J lost 0 bases, and 10 bases lay in between. The CDR3 is 15 residues long. The CDR3 loop reads CASSPSGTTNEKLFF. CDR3 nucleotide sequence: TGTGCCAGTAGTCCCTCAGGAACAACTAATGAAAAACTGTTTTTT. The full variable domain, rest sourced from reference TRBV19 and TRBJ1-4, is DGGITQSPKYLFRKEGQNVTLSCEQNLNHDAMYWYRQDPGQGLRLIYYSQIVNDFQKGDIAEGYSVSREKKESFPLTVTSAQKNPTAFYLCASSPSGTTNEKLFFGSGTQLSVL.

The chain uses TRBV3-1 (or the pseudogene TRBV3-2) and TRBJ2-1; D is unclear. Per the germline V gene, CDR1 is LGHDT and CDR2 is YNNKEL (reference sequence). V dropped 4 bases and J dropped 7 bases, with 5 bases sitting between them. The length of the CDR3 is 11 residues. Here the CDR3 reads CASSRLNEQFF. DNA of the CDR3: TGTGCCAGCAGCCGCCTGAATGAGCAGTTCTTC.

In DNA form, the CDR3 reads TGTGCCAGCAGCCAAGATCAAGGCGGCTACTATGGCTACACCTTC. Encoded protein: CASSQDQGGYYGYTF. The rearrangement joins TRBV3-1 (or the pseudogene TRBV3-2) to TRBJ1-2; D remains unclear. This CDR3 contains 15 residues. Trimming left V 0 bases short and J 3 bases short, with 11 bases between. Germline assignment: CDR1 LGHDT and CDR2 YNNKEL (reference sequence).

The CDR3 coding sequence is TGTGCCAGTAGTATTAAACAGAACTATGGCTACACCTTC. It encodes CASSIKQNYGYTF. V and J are TRBV19 and TRBJ1-2; D call uncertain. The CDR3 spans 13 residues. CDR1 and CDR2 from the germline V gene are LNHDA and SQIVND (reference sequence). Deletions cut 3 bases from V and 2 bases from J, with 7 bases between.

The J gene is TRBJ1-1, the V gene TRBV5-5; D ambiguous. Trimming took 0 bases from V and 0 from J, leaving 6 bases between them. This CDR3 has 14 residues. Germline V gives CDR1 SGHKS, CDR2 YYEKEE (reference sequence). The CDR3 here is CASSLEAVNTEAFF. For the CDR3, the DNA is TGTGCCAGCAGCTTGGAAGCGGTGAACACTGAAGCTTTCTTT.